Below are 26 T cell receptor beta chains sequenced from a single sample in a study of blood T cell repertoires in COVID-19. Sequencing was performed with immunoSEQ multiplex PCR; in TCRdb, only in-frame clones are kept and a portion is missing. This sample yields under 200,000 clones, of which more than 75% are seen a single time; approximately 2% belongs to the top ten. Specimen: peripheral blood. These receptors originate from a man between 18 and 35 years old with acute or convalescent COVID-19.

The rearrangement joins TRBV2 to TRBJ2-7, with 13 nucleotides matching TRBD2. The junction had 10 bases not matched to a gene; V was cut back by 4 bases and J by 7 bases. The CDR3 length is 16 residues. In germline, CDR1 is SNHLY, CDR2 FYNNEI. CDR3 amino acids: CASSAGRTSGSNEQYF. The CDR3, as DNA: TGTGCCAGCAGTGCGGGGAGGACTAGCGGGAGCAATGAGCAGTACTTC.

This clone appeared a few times. The chain joins TRBV24-1 to TRBJ1-2; 9 nucleotides match TRBD1. The germline V gene has CDR1 KGHDR and CDR2 SFDVKD. The CDR3 is 13 residues long. Unmatched junction bases numbered 4, after V lost 9 bases and J lost 3 bases. The CDR3 DNA is TGTGCCACCGGACAGGGGAGTGACTATGGCTACACCTTC. It yields the protein CATGQGSDYGYTF.

This clone showed up just once. This rearrangement joins TRBV19 to TRBJ1-1; D unresolved. Per the germline V gene, CDR1 is LNHDA and CDR2 is SQIVND (reference sequence). This CDR3 spans 13 amino acids. V was pared by 3 bases and J by 6 bases, with 11 bases between. The CDR3 reads CASSMRDGAEAFF. In nucleotides, the CDR3 is TGTGCCAGTAGTATGAGGGATGGAGCTGAAGCTTTCTTT.

The chain carries TRBV7-8 and TRBJ1-1; tentatively, D is TRBD1 (5 bases). The germline CDR1 and CDR2 sequences are SGHVS and FQNEAQ. This CDR3 is 16 amino acids long. V lost 5 bases, J lost 1 base, and 17 bases lay in between. In DNA form, the CDR3 reads TGTGCCAGCAGCCCCCCGGGGGGGTTACGGAACACTGAAGCTTTCTTT. Its protein product is CASSPPGGLRNTEAFF.

The chain couples TRBV6-5 to TRBJ2-1; 9 nucleotides align to TRBD1. V lost 8 bases and J lost 7; bases outside the gene matches: 9. The CDR3 covers 14 residues. The germline gives CDR1 MNHEY, CDR2 SVGAGI. CDR3 loop: CASATGGLGNEQFF. The CDR3 region has the DNA TGTGCCAGCGCTACAGGGGGCTTAGGTAATGAGCAGTTCTTC.

J is TRBJ1-2 and V is TRBV5-5; TRBD1 agrees at 9 bases. CDR3 length equals 17 residues. Germline CDR1 and CDR2: SGHKS and YYEKEE (reference sequence). V lost 3 bases, J lost 7 bases, and 16 bases stayed unmatched. The CDR3 DNA sequence: TGTGCCAGCAGCTCGATGAAACCGGGAACAGGGGGCCCTGGCTACACCTTC. It translates to CASSSMKPGTGGPGYTF.

The chain couples TRBV7-6 to TRBJ1-3; 12 bases align to TRBD1. CDR3 size: 16 residues. Per the germline V gene, CDR1 is SGHVS and CDR2 is FNYEAQ. V lost 5 bases and J lost 7; bases outside the gene matches: 9. CDR3 coding DNA: TGTGCCAGCAGCCCAGCGGGACAGGGGGCTAGTAACACCATATATTTT. It is translated as CASSPAGQGASNTIYF.

The CDR3 sequence is CASSLEGQGYGYTF. In DNA, the CDR3 is TGCGCCAGCAGCTTGGAGGGACAGGGGTATGGCTACACCTTC. The V and J genes are TRBV5-1 and TRBJ1-2; 10 bases map to TRBD1. J was trimmed by 5 bases and V by 0 bases; bases with no gene match: 1. The CDR3 totals 14 residues. Germline assignment: CDR1 SGHRS and CDR2 YFSETQ.

The chain joins TRBV4-1 to TRBJ2-7; no definite D call. Between the trimmed V and J ends, which lost 1 base and 1 base, there was a span of 5 bases. Germline CDR1 MGHRA, CDR2 YSYEKL. CDR3 size: 13 residues. This chain's CDR3 is CASSQGPSYEQYF. CDR3 sequence (DNA): TGCGCCAGCAGCCAAGGGCCTTCCTACGAGCAGTACTTC.

In this sample, this clone turned up once. The chain recombines TRBV29-1 with TRBJ1-1; D is perhaps TRBD1 (5 bases). CDR1 and CDR2 (germline): SQVTM, ANQGSEA. V shed 5 bases and J shed 0 bases, with 10 bases lying between them. CDR3 length: 13 residues. The CDR3 DNA sequence: TGCAGCGTTAAGGAGGGACTGAACACTGAAGCTTTCTTT. Its protein product is CSVKEGLNTEAFF.

The rearrangement uses TRBV20-1 and TRBJ1-1; D is unclear. Germline V gene lookup returns CDR1 DFQATT and CDR2 SNEGSKA (reference sequence). The CDR3 runs 12 residues. V gave up 3 bases and J gave up 1 base, with 6 bases separating them. The CDR3 DNA sequence: TGCAGTGCTAGTCAACAGAACACTGAAGCTTTCTTT. This translates into CSASQQNTEAFF.

The chain couples TRBV18 to TRBJ2-2, with 7 bases identical to TRBD1. Germline trimming cut 4 bases from V and 4 bases from J; bases unmatched to any gene: 15. There are 18 residues in the CDR3. Germline V gene sequence: CDR1 KGHSH, CDR2 LQKENI. The CDR3 here is CASSLSPLTGHVTGELFF. The DNA for the CDR3 is TGTGCCAGCTCACTCTCCCCCCTGACAGGGCACGTCACCGGGGAGCTGTTTTTT.

CDR3 nucleotides: TGTGCCAGCAGTTACTCGAGGCCCACAGGAGCCTATGGCTACACCTTC. Amino acids: CASSYSRPTGAYGYTF. The chain carries TRBV6-5 and TRBJ1-2, with D possibly matching TRBD1 (5 bases). The CDR3 runs 16 residues. Trimming pared 0 bases from V and 4 bases from J, leaving 15 bases between. Germline lookup yields CDR1 MNHEY and CDR2 SVGAGI.

The J gene is TRBJ2-2, the V gene TRBV5-1; D gene ambiguous. The CDR3 is made up of 13 amino acids. The germline CDR1 and CDR2 sequences are SGHRS and YFSETQ. V shed 1 base and J shed 6 bases, with 7 bases lying between them. The CDR3 coding sequence is TGCGCCAGCAGCTTGAGTGCGTCCGGGGAGCTGTTTTTT. This translates into CASSLSASGELFF.

The V gene is TRBV13, the J gene TRBJ2-2, with 8 nucleotides matching TRBD1. Per germline, CDR1 PRHDT and CDR2 FYEKMQ (reference sequence). J gave up 7 bases and V 1 base, and 5 bases lay outside the gene matches. CDR3 size: 15 residues. The DNA for the CDR3 is TGTGCCAGCAGCTTAGAGCAGGGGGCTCTCGGGGAGCTGTTTTTT. Protein: CASSLEQGALGELFF.

V usage is TRBV24-1 and J usage is TRBJ2-3; D gene unclear. Germline loops: CDR1 KGHDR, CDR2 SFDVKD. Trimming shortened V by 3 bases and J by 0 bases, and 6 bases separated the two germline ends. The CDR3 runs to 14 residues. Here the CDR3 DNA reads TGTGCCACCAGTGATCCCGGTAGCACAGATACGCAGTATTTT. This codes for CATSDPGSTDTQYF.

CDR3 sequence (DNA): TGTGCCAGCAGTTTGACAGGGGGCGCGGGAAAAGCTTTCTTT. Its protein product is CASSLTGGAGKAFF. The rearrangement uses TRBV25-1 and TRBJ1-1, with 10 nucleotides matching TRBD1. The J segment lost 9 bases and the V segment lost 5 bases, leaving 9 bases of the junction unmatched. CDR1 is MGHDK and CDR2 is SYGVNS in the germline V gene. This CDR3 is built from 14 residues.

V is TRBV6-6 and J is TRBJ2-1, with TRBD1 matching 12 bases. Germline CDR1 and CDR2: MNHNY and SVGAGI (reference sequence). Trimming at V came to 7 bases and at J to 6 bases, leaving 4 bases not matched to a gene. The CDR3 loop spans 14 amino acids. The CDR3 is CASKGQGAFNEQFF. The CDR3 DNA sequence: TGTGCCAGCAAGGGACAGGGGGCCTTCAATGAGCAGTTCTTC.

The chain has TRBV3-1 (or the pseudogene TRBV3-2) and TRBJ1-5; 7 bases are a match to TRBD1. J gave up 3 bases and V 4 bases, and 6 bases lay outside the gene matches. This CDR3 spans 15 amino acids. Germline loops: CDR1 LGHDT, CDR2 YNNKEL (reference sequence). The CDR3 coding sequence is TGTGCCAGCAGCCCAGGGACAGCGTTCAATCAGCCCCAGCATTTT. Amino acids: CASSPGTAFNQPQHF.

This chain uses TRBV19 with TRBJ2-3; 8 nucleotides agree with TRBD1. The V gene end was trimmed by 5 bases and the J gene end by 3 bases; junction bases not matched to a gene: 10. The length of the CDR3 is 16 residues. CDR1 is LNHDA and CDR2 is SQIVND in the germline V gene (reference sequence). This CDR3 is CASSGTGLQRTDTQYF. The DNA for the CDR3 is TGTGCCAGTAGTGGGACAGGCCTTCAAAGGACAGATACGCAGTATTTT.

This clone was counted between two and nine times. This sequence joins TRBV7-6 and TRBJ1-1, with 7 bases aligning to TRBD1. The CDR3 contains 17 residues. CDR1 is SGHVS and CDR2 is FNYEAQ in the germline V gene. V gave up 4 bases and J gave up 0 bases; unmatched junction bases: 11. The CDR3 region is CASSSLGLTGLNTEAFF. The CDR3 DNA follows: TGTGCCAGCAGCTCATTGGGGTTGACAGGGTTGAACACTGAAGCTTTCTTT. The variable domain in full, completed from reference TRBV7-6 and TRBJ1-1, reads GAGVSQSPRYKVTKRGQDVALRCDPISGHVSLYWYRQALGQGPEFLTYFNYEAQQDKSGLPNDRFSAERPEGSISTLTIQRTEQRDSAMYRCASSSLGLTGLNTEAFFGQGTRLTVV.

V usage is TRBV5-6 and J usage is TRBJ1-1; D may be TRBD1 (6 bases). Germline V CDR1 and CDR2: SGHDT, YYEEEE. This CDR3 spans 14 amino acids. Trimming took 1 base from V and 8 from J, leaving 15 bases between them. This CDR3 reads CASSLRVRGAEAFF. CDR3 nucleotide sequence: TGTGCCAGCAGCTTGCGCGTCAGGGGTGCGGAAGCTTTCTTT.

V is TRBV24-1 and J is TRBJ2-5, with 12 positions matching TRBD2. Germline V lookup: CDR1 KGHDR, CDR2 SFDVKD. The V segment lost 4 bases and the J segment 2 bases; nucleotides outside the gene matches: 4. The length of the CDR3 is 16 residues. The CDR3 reads CATSDPGLAGQETQYF. The CDR3 DNA reads TGTGCCACCAGTGACCCCGGACTAGCGGGACAAGAGACCCAGTACTTC.

The V gene is TRBV7-9, the J gene TRBJ2-7; tentative D call: TRBD2 (5 bases). Trimming left V 3 bases short and J 4 bases short, with 7 bases between. This CDR3 comprises 12 residues. In germline, CDR1 is SEHNR, CDR2 FQNEAQ (reference sequence). The CDR3 is CASSLGAYEQYF. The DNA of the CDR3 is TGTGCCAGCAGCTTGGGAGCTTACGAGCAGTACTTC.

CDR3 loop: CASTGDSFQPQHF. The CDR3 DNA sequence: TGCGCCAGCACCGGGGATAGTTTTCAGCCCCAGCATTTT. The chain is built from TRBV5-1 and TRBJ1-5, with D hard to call. The V end lost 6 bases, the J end lost 6 bases, and 13 bases lay between the germline ends. From germline, CDR1 is SGHRS and CDR2 YFSETQ. There are 13 residues in the CDR3.

This clone was seen once. The chain employs TRBV27 and TRBJ2-7; 9 nucleotides align to TRBD2. The CDR3 length is 15 residues. Germline loops: CDR1 MNHEY, CDR2 SMNVEV (reference sequence). V lost 5 bases, J lost 5 bases, and 10 bases stayed unmatched. As DNA, the CDR3 is TGTGCCAGCAGTACGGTGCGGGAGGGCCTCAACGAGCAGTACTTC. The encoded protein is CASSTVREGLNEQYF.